This T cell receptor (beta chain) appears in the sequencing data of a study of vaccination and CD4 T cells after COVID-19. Study summary: Six male and four female convalescents took part, two of them Hispanic. Median time from COVID diagnosis to post-COVID sampling was over 85 days (35 to 161). Cultures that served as controls received a CEFX pool, an HIV-1 Nef pool, or no peptide.

V was pared by 7 bases and J by 0 bases, with 10 bases between. CDR3 size: 13 residues. CDR1 is MNHNS, CDR2 SASEGT, per germline. Treatment noted: approximately 9-day PBMC culture with coronavirus spike peptide pools or control peptides (ViraFEST assay). Sequence data for DNA of cultured CD4+ T cells were generated by the Oncomine TCR Beta short-read assay. Genomic DNA was isolated from cultured CD4+ T cells. MiXCR, run by TCRdb on the PCR reads, gives a single entry per CDR3 protein. The repertoire has some 17,000 distinct CDR3 sequences, 40% of them found once; the top ten carry approximately 8.4%. This clonotype was detected a few times. The target antigen is unknown.

Sample: CD4+ T cells from blood, cultured in vitro. V usage is TRBV6-1 and J usage is TRBJ2-7; D is undetermined. The sequence came from a human donor who had recovered from COVID-19. CDR3: CASTVGPSYEQYF. Here the CDR3 DNA reads TGTGCCAGCACCGTCGGACCCTCCTACGAGCAGTACTTC.